Listed below are T cell receptor beta chains from one sample, sequenced in a study of cytomegalovirus exposure and HLA in healthy donors. Method: immunoSEQ multiplex PCR; TCRdb's copy keeps in-frame clones and lacks some. The table includes approximately 180,000 clones, around four fifths detected once. Sequences were obtained from PBMCs. All receptors come from a girl aged 5 to 17 in good health and CMV-seropositive. The CDR3 runs from the conserved cysteine through the conserved F or W. Each record gives: J gene, clone size, D gene, V gene, CDR3 protein, CDR3 DNA. A D gene is named only where the DNA matches it firmly. Clone sizes are given selectively: once, few, many, or a class where the clone is expanded.

j_call: TRBJ2-6; clone_size: NA; d_call: NA; v_call: TRBV5-6; cdr3_aa: CASSLVITSGANVLTF; cdr3_nt: TGTGCCAGCAGCTTGGTCATAACTTCTGGGGCCAACGTCCTGACTTTC
j_call: TRBJ1-2; clone_size: NA; d_call: NA; v_call: TRBV5-1; cdr3_aa: CASSPGHSTPGTYGYTF; cdr3_nt: TGCGCCAGCAGTCCGGGACACTCAACCCCGGGCACTTATGGCTACACCTTC
j_call: TRBJ1-1; clone_size: NA; d_call: TRBD1; v_call: TRBV7-9; cdr3_aa: CASSCAGQGDTEAFF; cdr3_nt: TGTGCCAGCAGCTGCGCTGGACAGGGGGACACTGAAGCTTTCTTT
j_call: TRBJ2-3; clone_size: few; d_call: NA; v_call: TRBV6-5; cdr3_aa: CATEDGESTDTQYF; cdr3_nt: TGTGCCACGGAGGACGGGGAGAGCACAGATACGCAGTATTTT
j_call: TRBJ2-3; clone_size: NA; d_call: NA; v_call: TRBV21-1; cdr3_aa: CASSKDGCLAGVTDTQYF; cdr3_nt: TGTGCCAGCAGCAAAGACGGCTGCCTAGCGGGGGTGACAGATACGCAGTATTTT
j_call: TRBJ1-2; clone_size: NA; d_call: NA; v_call: TRBV9; cdr3_aa: CASSDGIQTNYGYTF; cdr3_nt: TGTGCCAGCAGCGACGGGATTCAGACCAACTATGGCTACACCTTC
j_call: TRBJ1-5; clone_size: NA; d_call: NA; v_call: TRBV19; cdr3_aa: CASSTAPDSFREPQHF; cdr3_nt: TGTGCCAGTAGTACAGCACCGGACTCATTTAGGGAGCCCCAGCATTTT
j_call: TRBJ1-1; clone_size: NA; d_call: NA; v_call: TRBV15; cdr3_aa: CATSRAVNTEAFF; cdr3_nt: TGTGCCACCAGCAGAGCGGTTAACACTGAAGCTTTCTTT
j_call: TRBJ2-3; clone_size: NA; d_call: NA; v_call: TRBV7-8; cdr3_aa: CASSLVPHHAGITDTQYF; cdr3_nt: TGTGCCAGCAGCTTAGTCCCCCACCACGCAGGGATCACAGATACGCAGTATTTT
j_call: TRBJ2-7; clone_size: NA; d_call: NA; v_call: TRBV20-1; cdr3_aa: CSASDSYEQYF; cdr3_nt: TGCAGTGCTAGCGATAGCTACGAGCAGTACTTC
j_call: TRBJ2-7; clone_size: NA; d_call: TRBD1; v_call: TRBV5-1; cdr3_aa: CASQGQGSYEQYF; cdr3_nt: TGCGCCAGCCAAGGACAGGGGTCCTACGAGCAGTACTTC
j_call: TRBJ2-1; clone_size: NA; d_call: TRBD2; v_call: TRBV7-3; cdr3_aa: CASSNPSGGSSYNEQFF; cdr3_nt: TGTGCCAGCAGCAATCCTTCCGGGGGGAGCTCCTACAATGAGCAGTTCTTC
j_call: TRBJ2-3; clone_size: NA; d_call: NA; v_call: TRBV6-1; cdr3_aa: CASSPPYGGTDTQYF; cdr3_nt: TGTGCCAGCAGTCCCCCGTACGGAGGTACAGATACGCAGTATTTT
j_call: TRBJ1-2; clone_size: NA; d_call: NA; v_call: TRBV20-1; cdr3_aa: CSATGNGYTF; cdr3_nt: TGCAGTGCCACAGGGAATGGCTACACCTTC
j_call: TRBJ1-6; clone_size: NA; d_call: TRBD1; v_call: TRBV6-5; cdr3_aa: CASSRDRDGSPLHF; cdr3_nt: TGTGCCAGCAGTCGCGACAGGGACGGTTCACCCCTCCACTTT
j_call: TRBJ1-2; clone_size: NA; d_call: TRBD1; v_call: TRBV11-3; cdr3_aa: CASSLGDRGRVYYGYTF; cdr3_nt: TGTGCCAGCAGCTTAGGGGACAGGGGGCGCGTGTACTATGGCTACACCTTC
j_call: TRBJ1-1; clone_size: NA; d_call: NA; v_call: TRBV9; cdr3_aa: CASSPRNTEAFF; cdr3_nt: TGTGCCAGCAGCCCCAGAAACACTGAAGCTTTCTTT
j_call: TRBJ1-1; clone_size: NA; d_call: TRBD1; v_call: TRBV9; cdr3_aa: CASSMTGEGAEAFF; cdr3_nt: TGTGCCAGCAGCATGACAGGGGAGGGGGCTGAAGCTTTCTTT
j_call: TRBJ2-2; clone_size: NA; d_call: NA; v_call: TRBV2; cdr3_aa: CASSMQGRKELFF; cdr3_nt: TGTGCCAGCAGTATGCAGGGTAGGAAGGAGCTGTTTTTT
j_call: TRBJ2-4; clone_size: NA; d_call: NA; v_call: TRBV5-1; cdr3_aa: CASSLEGSLAKNIQYF; cdr3_nt: TGCGCCAGCAGCTTAGAGGGCTCCCTGGCCAAAAACATTCAGTACTTC
j_call: TRBJ2-2; clone_size: few; d_call: TRBD2; v_call: TRBV5-6; cdr3_aa: CASSLGLAGDGDTGELFF; cdr3_nt: TGTGCCAGCAGCTTGGGACTAGCGGGGGACGGGGACACCGGGGAGCTGTTTTTT
j_call: TRBJ1-5; clone_size: NA; d_call: TRBD1; v_call: TRBV28; cdr3_aa: CASSSGTGVSSNQPQHF; cdr3_nt: TGTGCCAGCAGTTCCGGGACAGGGGTATCGAGCAATCAGCCCCAGCATTTT
j_call: TRBJ2-2; clone_size: few; d_call: NA; v_call: TRBV21-1; cdr3_aa: CASSPEAGATGELFF; cdr3_nt: TGTGCCAGCAGCCCGGAGGCGGGGGCAACCGGGGAGCTGTTTTTT
j_call: TRBJ1-2; clone_size: NA; d_call: NA; v_call: TRBV29-1; cdr3_aa: CSVDTGQRVAGYTF; cdr3_nt: TGCAGCGTTGACACAGGGCAGAGGGTGGCCGGCTACACCTTC
j_call: TRBJ1-2; clone_size: NA; d_call: TRBD1; v_call: TRBV2; cdr3_aa: CASMGQGGAGYTF; cdr3_nt: TGTGCCAGCATGGGACAGGGAGGGGCTGGCTACACCTTC
j_call: TRBJ2-3; clone_size: NA; d_call: TRBD1; v_call: TRBV2; cdr3_aa: CASRDRGRDTQYF; cdr3_nt: TGTGCCAGCAGGGACAGGGGCCGAGATACGCAGTATTTT
j_call: TRBJ2-2; clone_size: NA; d_call: NA; v_call: TRBV5-6; cdr3_aa: CASSLSRHQLTRSLSLLIF; cdr3_nt: TGTGCCAGCAGCTTGTCCCGGCATCAGCTGACAAGGTCGCTAAGTCTCCTTATTTTT
j_call: TRBJ2-5; clone_size: NA; d_call: NA; v_call: TRBV9; cdr3_aa: CASSVVGSQETQYF; cdr3_nt: TGTGCCAGCAGCGTAGTCGGGAGCCAAGAGACCCAGTACTTC